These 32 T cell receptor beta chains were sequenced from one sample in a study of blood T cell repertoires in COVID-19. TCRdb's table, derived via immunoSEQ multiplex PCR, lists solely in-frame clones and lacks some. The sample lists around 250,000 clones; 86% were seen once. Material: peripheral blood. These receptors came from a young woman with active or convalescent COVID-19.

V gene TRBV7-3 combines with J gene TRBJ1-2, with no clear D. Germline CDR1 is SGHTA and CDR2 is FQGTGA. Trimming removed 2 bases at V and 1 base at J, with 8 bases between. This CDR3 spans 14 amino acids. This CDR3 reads CASSLAGDNYGYTF. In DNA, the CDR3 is TGTGCCAGCAGCTTAGCCGGGGATAACTATGGCTACACCTTC. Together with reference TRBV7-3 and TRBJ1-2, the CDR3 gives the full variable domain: GAGVSQTPSNKVTEKGKYVELRCDPISGHTALYWYRQSLGQGPEFLIYFQGTGAADDSGLPNDRFFAVRPEGSVSTLKIQRTERGDSAVYLCASSLAGDNYGYTFGSGTRLTVV.

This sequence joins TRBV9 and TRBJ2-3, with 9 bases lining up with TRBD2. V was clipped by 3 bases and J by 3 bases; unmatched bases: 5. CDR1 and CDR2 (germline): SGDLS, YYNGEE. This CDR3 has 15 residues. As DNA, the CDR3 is TGTGCCAGCAGCGCCCCGGGACTAGCAACAGATACGCAGTATTTT. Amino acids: CASSAPGLATDTQYF.

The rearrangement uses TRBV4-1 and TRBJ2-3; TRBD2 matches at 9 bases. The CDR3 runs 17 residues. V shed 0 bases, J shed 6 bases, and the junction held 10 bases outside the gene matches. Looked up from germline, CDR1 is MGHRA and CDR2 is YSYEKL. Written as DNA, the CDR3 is TGCGCCAGCAGCCAAGATCAATGGCGGGGGGGCCGGGATACGCAGTATTTT. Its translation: CASSQDQWRGGRDTQYF.

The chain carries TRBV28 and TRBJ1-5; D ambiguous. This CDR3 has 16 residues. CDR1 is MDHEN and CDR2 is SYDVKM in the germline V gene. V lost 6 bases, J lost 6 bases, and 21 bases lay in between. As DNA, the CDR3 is TGTGCCAGCAGCCCGCCTGAGGTGTCCAAGAGTCAGCCCCAGCATTTT. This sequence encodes CASSPPEVSKSQPQHF.

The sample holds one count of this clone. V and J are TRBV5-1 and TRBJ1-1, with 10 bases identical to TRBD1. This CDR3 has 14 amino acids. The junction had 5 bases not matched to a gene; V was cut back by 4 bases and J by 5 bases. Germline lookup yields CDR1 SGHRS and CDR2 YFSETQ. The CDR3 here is CASSVGQGDTEAFF. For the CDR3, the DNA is TGCGCCAGCAGCGTCGGACAGGGGGATACTGAAGCTTTCTTT.

In DNA form, the CDR3 reads TGTGCCAGCAGTCGGGACTCCACCGATACGCAGTATTTT. It yields the protein CASSRDSTDTQYF. The chain links TRBV12-3 or TRBV12-4 to TRBJ2-3; D is possibly TRBD2 (6 bases). V lost 5 bases to trimming and J lost 6 bases, with 12 bases between them. The CDR3 loop spans 13 amino acids.

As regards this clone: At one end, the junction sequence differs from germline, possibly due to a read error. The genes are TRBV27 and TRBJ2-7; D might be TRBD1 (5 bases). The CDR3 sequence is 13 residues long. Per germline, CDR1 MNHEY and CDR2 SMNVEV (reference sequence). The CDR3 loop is CASSLSRGVGPLF. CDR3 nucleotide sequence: TGTGCCAGCAGTTTATCCCGTGGAGTGGGGCCCCTTTTC.

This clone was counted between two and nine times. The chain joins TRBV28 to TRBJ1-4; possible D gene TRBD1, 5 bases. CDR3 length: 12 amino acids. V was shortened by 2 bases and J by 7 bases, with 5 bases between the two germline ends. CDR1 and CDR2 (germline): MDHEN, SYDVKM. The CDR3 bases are TGTGCCAGCAGTTTACAGGGTGAAAAACTGTTTTTT. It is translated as CASSLQGEKLFF.

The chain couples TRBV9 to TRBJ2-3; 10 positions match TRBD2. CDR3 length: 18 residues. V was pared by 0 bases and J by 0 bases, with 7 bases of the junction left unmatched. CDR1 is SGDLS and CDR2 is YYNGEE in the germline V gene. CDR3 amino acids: CASSVEPLAGASTDTQYF. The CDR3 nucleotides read TGTGCCAGCAGCGTAGAGCCCCTAGCGGGGGCCAGCACAGATACGCAGTATTTT.

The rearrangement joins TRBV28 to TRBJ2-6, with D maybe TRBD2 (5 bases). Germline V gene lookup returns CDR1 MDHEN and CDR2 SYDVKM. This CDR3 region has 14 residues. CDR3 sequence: CATTRDSGANVLTF. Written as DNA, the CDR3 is TGTGCGACGACGAGGGACTCTGGGGCCAACGTCCTGACTTTC. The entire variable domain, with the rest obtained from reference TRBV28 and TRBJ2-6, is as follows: DVKVTQSSRYLVKRTGEKVFLECVQDMDHENMFWYRQDPGLGLRLIYFSYDVKMKEKGDIPEGYSVSREKKERFSLILESASTNQTSMYLCATTRDSGANVLTFGAGSRLTVL.

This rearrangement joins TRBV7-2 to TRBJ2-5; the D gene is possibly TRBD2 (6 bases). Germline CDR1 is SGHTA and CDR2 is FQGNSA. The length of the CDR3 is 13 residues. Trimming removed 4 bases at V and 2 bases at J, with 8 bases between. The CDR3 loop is CASSWDFQETQYF. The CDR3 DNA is TGTGCCAGCAGCTGGGACTTTCAAGAGACCCAGTACTTC.

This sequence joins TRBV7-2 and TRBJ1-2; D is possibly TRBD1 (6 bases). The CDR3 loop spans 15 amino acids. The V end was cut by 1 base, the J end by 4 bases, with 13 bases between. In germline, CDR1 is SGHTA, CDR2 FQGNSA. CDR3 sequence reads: CASSLGGGAAYGYTF. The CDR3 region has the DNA TGTGCCAGCAGCTTAGGTGGGGGGGCAGCCTATGGCTACACCTTC.

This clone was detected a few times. Here the CDR3 reads CASSPGGRGGPETQYF. The CDR3 nucleotides read TGTGCCAGCAGCCCCGGAGGCCGGGGGGGCCCGGAGACCCAGTACTTC. This sequence joins TRBV4-2 and TRBJ2-5; 8 nucleotides line up with TRBD2. With 4 bases clipped from V and 5 bases from J, the junction kept 12 bases outside the gene matches. The germline V gene encodes CDR1 LGHNA and CDR2 YNFKEQ. The CDR3 is 16 residues long.

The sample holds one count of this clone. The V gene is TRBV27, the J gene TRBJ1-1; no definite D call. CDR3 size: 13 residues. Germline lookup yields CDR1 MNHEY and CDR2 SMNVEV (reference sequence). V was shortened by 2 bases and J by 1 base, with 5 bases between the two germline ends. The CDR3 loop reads CASSLNRNTEAFF. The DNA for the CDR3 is TGTGCCAGCAGTTTAAACAGGAACACTGAAGCTTTCTTT.

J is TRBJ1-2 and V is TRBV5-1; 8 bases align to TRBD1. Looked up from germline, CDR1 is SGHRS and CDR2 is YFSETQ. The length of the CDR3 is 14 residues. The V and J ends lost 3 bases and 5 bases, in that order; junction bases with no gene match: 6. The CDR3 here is CASSSLGQGYGYTF. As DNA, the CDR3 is TGCGCCAGCAGCTCACTCGGACAGGGATATGGCTACACCTTC. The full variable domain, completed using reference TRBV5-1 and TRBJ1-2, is KAGVTQTPRYLIKTRGQQVTLSCSPISGHRSVSWYQQTPGQGLQFLFEYFSETQRNKGNFPGRFSGRQFSNSRSEMNVSTLELGDSALYLCASSSLGQGYGYTFGSGTRLTVV.

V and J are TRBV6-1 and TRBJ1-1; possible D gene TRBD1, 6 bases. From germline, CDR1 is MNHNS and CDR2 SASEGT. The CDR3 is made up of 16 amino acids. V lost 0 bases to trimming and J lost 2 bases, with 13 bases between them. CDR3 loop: CASSEALTGPNTEAFF. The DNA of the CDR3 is TGTGCCAGCAGTGAAGCCCTGACAGGACCAAACACTGAAGCTTTCTTT.

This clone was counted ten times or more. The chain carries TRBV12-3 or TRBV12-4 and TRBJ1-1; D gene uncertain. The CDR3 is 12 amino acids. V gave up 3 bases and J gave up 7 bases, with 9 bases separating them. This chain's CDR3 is CASSFSRGEAFF. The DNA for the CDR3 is TGTGCCAGCAGTTTTTCACGCGGTGAAGCTTTCTTT.

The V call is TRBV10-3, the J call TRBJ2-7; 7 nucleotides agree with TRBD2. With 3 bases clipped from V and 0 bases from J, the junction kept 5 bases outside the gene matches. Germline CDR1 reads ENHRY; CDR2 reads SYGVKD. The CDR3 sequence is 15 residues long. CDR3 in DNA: TGTGCCATCAGTGACCCCCAGCGGGGCTCCTACGAGCAGTACTTC. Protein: CAISDPQRGSYEQYF.

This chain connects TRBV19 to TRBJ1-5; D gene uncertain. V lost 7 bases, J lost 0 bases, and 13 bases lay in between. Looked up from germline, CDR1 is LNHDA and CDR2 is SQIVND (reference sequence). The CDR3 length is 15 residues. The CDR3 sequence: CASIPGAGSNQPQHF. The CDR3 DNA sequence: TGTGCCAGTATTCCCGGAGCCGGTAGCAATCAGCCCCAGCATTTT.

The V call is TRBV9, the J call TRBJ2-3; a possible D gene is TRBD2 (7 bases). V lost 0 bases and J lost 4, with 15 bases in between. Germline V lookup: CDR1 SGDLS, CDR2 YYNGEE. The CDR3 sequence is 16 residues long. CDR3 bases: TGTGCCAGCAGCGTAGCGGAGGGGGGGCCCGCAGATACGCAGTATTTT. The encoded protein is CASSVAEGGPADTQYF. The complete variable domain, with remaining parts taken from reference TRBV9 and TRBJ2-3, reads DSGVTQTPKHLITATGQRVTLRCSPRSGDLSVYWYQQSLDQGLQFLIQYYNGEERAKGNILERFSAQQFPDLHSELNLSSLELGDSALYFCASSVAEGGPADTQYFGPGTRLTVL.

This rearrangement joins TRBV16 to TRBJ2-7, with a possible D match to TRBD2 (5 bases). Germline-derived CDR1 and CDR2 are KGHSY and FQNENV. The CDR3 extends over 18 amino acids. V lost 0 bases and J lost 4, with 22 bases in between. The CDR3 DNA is TGTGCCAGCAGCCAATCTGGCTTGAGGGTCAACAGAATTTACGAGCAGTACTTC. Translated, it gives CASSQSGLRVNRIYEQYF.

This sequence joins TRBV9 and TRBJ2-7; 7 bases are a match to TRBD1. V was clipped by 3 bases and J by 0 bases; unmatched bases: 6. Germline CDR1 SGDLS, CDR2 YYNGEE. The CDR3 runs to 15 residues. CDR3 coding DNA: TGTGCCAGCAGCGCCCAGGGGGACACCTCCTACGAGCAGTACTTC. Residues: CASSAQGDTSYEQYF.

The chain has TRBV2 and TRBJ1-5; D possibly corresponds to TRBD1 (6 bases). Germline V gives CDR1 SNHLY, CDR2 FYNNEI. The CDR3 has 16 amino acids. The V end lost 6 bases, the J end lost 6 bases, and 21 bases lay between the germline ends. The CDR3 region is CASRGSKGSRGQPQHF. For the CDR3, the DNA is TGTGCCAGCAGAGGATCGAAGGGAAGCAGGGGTCAGCCCCAGCATTTT.

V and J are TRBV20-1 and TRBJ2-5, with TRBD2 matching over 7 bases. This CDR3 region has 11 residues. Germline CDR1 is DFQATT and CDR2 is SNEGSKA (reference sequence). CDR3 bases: TGCAGCTTACTAGCGAGGGAGACCCAGTACTTC. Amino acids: CSLLARETQYF.

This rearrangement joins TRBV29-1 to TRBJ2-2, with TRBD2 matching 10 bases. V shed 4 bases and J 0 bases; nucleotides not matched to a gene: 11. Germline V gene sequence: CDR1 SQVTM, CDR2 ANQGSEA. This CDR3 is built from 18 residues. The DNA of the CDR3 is TGCAGCGTTGTGGACCTGATAGCGGGGGGACCGAACACCGGGGAGCTGTTTTTT. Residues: CSVVDLIAGGPNTGELFF.

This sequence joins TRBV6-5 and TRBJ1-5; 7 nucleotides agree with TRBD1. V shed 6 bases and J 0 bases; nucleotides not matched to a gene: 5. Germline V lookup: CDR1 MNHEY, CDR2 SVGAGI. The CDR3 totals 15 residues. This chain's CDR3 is CASRQGSDSNQPQHF. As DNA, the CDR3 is TGTGCCAGCAGACAGGGGTCGGATAGCAATCAGCCCCAGCATTTT.

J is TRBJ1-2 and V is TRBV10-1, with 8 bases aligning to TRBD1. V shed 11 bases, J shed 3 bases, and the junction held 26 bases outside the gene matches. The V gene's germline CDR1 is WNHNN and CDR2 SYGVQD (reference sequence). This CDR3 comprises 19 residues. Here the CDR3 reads CAGAGTGLVGRTRDYGYTF. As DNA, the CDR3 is TGCGCCGGGGCCGGGACAGGCCTAGTTGGCCGGACACGGGACTATGGCTACACCTTC.

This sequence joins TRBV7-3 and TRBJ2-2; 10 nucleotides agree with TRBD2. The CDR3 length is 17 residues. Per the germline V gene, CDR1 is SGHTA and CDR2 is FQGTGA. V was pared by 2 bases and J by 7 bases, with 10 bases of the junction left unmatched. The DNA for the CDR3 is TGTGCCAGCAGCTTAGGTCCTAGCGGGGGCCCCGGCGGGGAGCTGTTTTTT. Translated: CASSLGPSGGPGGELFF. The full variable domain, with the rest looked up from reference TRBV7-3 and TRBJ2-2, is GAGVSQTPSNKVTEKGKYVELRCDPISGHTALYWYRQSLGQGPEFLIYFQGTGAADDSGLPNDRFFAVRPEGSVSTLKIQRTERGDSAVYLCASSLGPSGGPGGELFFGEGSRLTVL.

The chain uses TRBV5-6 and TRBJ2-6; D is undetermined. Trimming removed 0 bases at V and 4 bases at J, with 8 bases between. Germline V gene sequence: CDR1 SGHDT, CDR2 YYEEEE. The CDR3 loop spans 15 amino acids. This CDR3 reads CASSLGASGANVLTF. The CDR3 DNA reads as TGTGCCAGCAGCTTGGGGGCCTCGGGGGCCAACGTCCTGACTTTC.

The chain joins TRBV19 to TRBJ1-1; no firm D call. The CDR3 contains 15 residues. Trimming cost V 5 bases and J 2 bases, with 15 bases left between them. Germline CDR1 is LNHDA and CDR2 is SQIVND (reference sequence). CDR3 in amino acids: CASSPPPGDNTEAFF. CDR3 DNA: TGTGCCAGTAGTCCTCCCCCGGGAGACAACACTGAAGCTTTCTTT.

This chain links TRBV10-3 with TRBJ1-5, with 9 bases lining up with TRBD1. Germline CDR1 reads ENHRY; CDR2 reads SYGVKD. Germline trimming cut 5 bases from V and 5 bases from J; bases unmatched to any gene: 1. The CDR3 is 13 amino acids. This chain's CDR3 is CAISRQGDQPQHF. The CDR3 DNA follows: TGTGCCATCAGTCGACAGGGGGATCAGCCCCAGCATTTT.

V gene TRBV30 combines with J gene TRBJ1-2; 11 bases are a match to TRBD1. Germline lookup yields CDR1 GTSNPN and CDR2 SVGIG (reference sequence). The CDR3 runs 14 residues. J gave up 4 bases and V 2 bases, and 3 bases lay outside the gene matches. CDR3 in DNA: TGTGCCTGGAGTAGGGACAGGGGGGGCTATGGCTACACCTTC. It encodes CAWSRDRGGYGYTF. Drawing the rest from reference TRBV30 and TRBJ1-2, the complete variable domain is SQTIHQWPATLVQPVGSPLSLECTVEGTSNPNLYWYRQAAGRGLQLLFYSVGIGQISSEVPQNLSASRPQDRQFILSSKKLLLSDSGFYLCAWSRDRGGYGYTFGSGTRLTVV.